This T cell receptor beta chain originates from a study of vaccination and CD4 T cells after COVID-19. Study summary: Each participant underwent a two-dose regimen of either the BNT162b2 or the mRNA-1273 vaccine. Between diagnosis and the drawing of post-COVID samples lay a median 101 days (range 35 to 161).

With the Oncomine TCR Beta short-read assay, DNA from cultured CD4+ T cells was sequenced. Using the QIAamp micro DNA kit, genomic DNA was extracted from the CD4+ T cells that had been cultured. TCRdb redid the calling of the PCR reads with MiXCR, one entry per CDR3 protein. Of some 11,000 distinct CDR3 sequences in the sample, approximately 58% are singletons; the top ten hold 7.1%. This clonotype appeared a few times. Antigen unknown. The CDR3 spans 18 residues. CDR1 is LNHNV, CDR2 YYDKDF, per germline (reference sequence). V lost 5 bases to trimming and J lost 0 bases, with 17 bases between them. The treatment here: approximately 11-day PBMC culture with coronavirus spike peptide pools or control peptides (ViraFEST assay).

This clonotype originated in a human donor who had recovered from COVID-19. The sequences come from CD4+ T cells from blood, cultured in vitro, collected before SARS-CoV-2 vaccination. The chain combines TRBV15 with TRBJ2-6, with a weak D call TRBD1 (9 bases). CDR3 amino acids: CATSAGGQGSSGANVLTF. In DNA form, the CDR3 reads TGTGCCACCAGCGCGGGGGGACAGGGTAGCTCTGGGGCCAACGTCCTGACTTTC.